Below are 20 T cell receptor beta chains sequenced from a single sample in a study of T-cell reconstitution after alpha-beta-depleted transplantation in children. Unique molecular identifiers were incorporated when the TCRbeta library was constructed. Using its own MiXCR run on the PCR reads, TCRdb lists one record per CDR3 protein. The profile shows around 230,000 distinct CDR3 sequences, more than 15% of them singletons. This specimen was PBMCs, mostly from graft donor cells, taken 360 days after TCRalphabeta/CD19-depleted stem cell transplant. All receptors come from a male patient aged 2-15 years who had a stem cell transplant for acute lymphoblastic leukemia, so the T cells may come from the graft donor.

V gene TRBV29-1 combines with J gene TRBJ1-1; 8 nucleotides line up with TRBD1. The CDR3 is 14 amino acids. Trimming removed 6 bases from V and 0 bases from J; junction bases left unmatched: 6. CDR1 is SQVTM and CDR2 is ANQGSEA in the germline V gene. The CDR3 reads CSVPGQALNTEAFF. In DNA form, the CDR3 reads TGCAGCGTCCCGGGACAGGCGTTGAACACTGAAGCTTTCTTT. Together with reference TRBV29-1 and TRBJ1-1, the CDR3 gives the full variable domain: SAVISQKPSRDICQRGTSLTIQCQVDSQVTMMFWYRQQPGQSLTLIATANQGSEATYESGFVIDKFPISRPNLTFSTLTVSNMSPEDSSIYLCSVPGQALNTEAFFGQGTRLTVV.

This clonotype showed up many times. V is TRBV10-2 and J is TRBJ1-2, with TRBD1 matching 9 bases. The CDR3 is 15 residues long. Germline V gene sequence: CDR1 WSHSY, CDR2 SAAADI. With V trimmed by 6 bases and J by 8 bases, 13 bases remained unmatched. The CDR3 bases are TGCGCCAGCAGCCCCCTTTTAGACAGGGGGAAAGGCTACACCTTC. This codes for CASSPLLDRGKGYTF.

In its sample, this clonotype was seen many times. The CDR3 spells CASSSGRVSYNEQFF. In DNA, the CDR3 is TGTGCCAGCAGTTCCGGGAGGGTCTCCTACAATGAGCAGTTCTTC. The chain joins TRBV5-4 to TRBJ2-1, with 8 bases fitting TRBD2. The J segment lost 0 bases and the V segment lost 5 bases, leaving 4 bases of the junction unmatched. Germline assignment: CDR1 SGHNT and CDR2 YYREEE (reference sequence). The CDR3 contains 15 residues.

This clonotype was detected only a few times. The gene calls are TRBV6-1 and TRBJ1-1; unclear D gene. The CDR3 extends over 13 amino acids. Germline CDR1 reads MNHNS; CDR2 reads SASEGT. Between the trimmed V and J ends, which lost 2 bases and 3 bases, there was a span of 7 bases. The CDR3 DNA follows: TGTGCCAGCAGTGAATACGTCGACACTGAAGCTTTCTTT. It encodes CASSEYVDTEAFF.

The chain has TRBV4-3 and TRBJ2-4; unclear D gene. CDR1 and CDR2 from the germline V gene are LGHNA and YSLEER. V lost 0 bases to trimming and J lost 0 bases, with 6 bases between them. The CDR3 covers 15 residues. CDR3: CASSQEVLAKNIQYF. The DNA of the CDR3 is TGCGCCAGCAGCCAAGAGGTCCTAGCCAAAAACATTCAGTACTTC.

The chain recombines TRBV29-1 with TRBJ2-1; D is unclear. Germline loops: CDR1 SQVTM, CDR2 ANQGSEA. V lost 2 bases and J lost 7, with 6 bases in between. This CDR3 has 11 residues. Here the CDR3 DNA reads TGCAGCGTTGAACGGTGGAATGAGCAGTTCTTC. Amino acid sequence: CSVERWNEQFF.

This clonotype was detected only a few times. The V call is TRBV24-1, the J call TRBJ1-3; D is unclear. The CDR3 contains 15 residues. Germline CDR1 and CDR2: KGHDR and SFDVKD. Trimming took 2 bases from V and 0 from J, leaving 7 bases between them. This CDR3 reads CATSDSTGSGNTIYF. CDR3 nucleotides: TGTGCCACCAGTGATTCCACGGGCTCTGGAAACACCATATATTTT.

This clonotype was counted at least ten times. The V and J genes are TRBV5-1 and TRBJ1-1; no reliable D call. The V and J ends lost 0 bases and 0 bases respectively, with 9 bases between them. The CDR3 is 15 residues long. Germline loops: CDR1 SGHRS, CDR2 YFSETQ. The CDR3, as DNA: TGCGCCAGCAGCTTGGCCCCGGGAATGAACACTGAAGCTTTCTTT. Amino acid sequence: CASSLAPGMNTEAFF.

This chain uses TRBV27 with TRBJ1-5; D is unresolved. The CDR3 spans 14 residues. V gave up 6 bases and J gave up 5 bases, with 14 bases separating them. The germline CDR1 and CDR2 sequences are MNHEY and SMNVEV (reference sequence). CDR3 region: CASRQGPQDQPQHF. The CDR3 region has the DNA TGTGCCAGCAGACAAGGACCGCAGGATCAGCCCCAGCATTTT.

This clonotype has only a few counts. CDR3 loop: CASSQRTSGGVQFF. The CDR3 DNA is TGTGCCAGCAGCCAACGGACTAGCGGGGGGGTGCAGTTCTTC. The chain recombines TRBV28 with TRBJ2-1, with 15 bases matching TRBD2. The V segment lost 6 bases and the J segment 12 bases; nucleotides outside the gene matches: 6. The CDR3 spans 14 residues. Germline-derived CDR1 and CDR2 are MDHEN and SYDVKM.

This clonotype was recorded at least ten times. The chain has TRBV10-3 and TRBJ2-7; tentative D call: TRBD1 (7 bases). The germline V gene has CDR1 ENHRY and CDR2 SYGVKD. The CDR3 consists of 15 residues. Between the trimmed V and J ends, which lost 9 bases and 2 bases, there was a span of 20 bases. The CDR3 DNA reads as TGTGCCATGGGGGGACAGCCTGAGTGGGCCTACGAGCAGTACTTC. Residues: CAMGGQPEWAYEQYF.

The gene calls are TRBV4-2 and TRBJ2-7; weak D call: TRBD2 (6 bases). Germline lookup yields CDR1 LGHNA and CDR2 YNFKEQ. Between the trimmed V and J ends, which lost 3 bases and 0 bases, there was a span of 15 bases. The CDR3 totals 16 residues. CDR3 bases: TGTGCCAGCAGCCAGCCCCTTTTGCGGGGCTCCTACGAGCAGTACTTC. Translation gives CASSQPLLRGSYEQYF.

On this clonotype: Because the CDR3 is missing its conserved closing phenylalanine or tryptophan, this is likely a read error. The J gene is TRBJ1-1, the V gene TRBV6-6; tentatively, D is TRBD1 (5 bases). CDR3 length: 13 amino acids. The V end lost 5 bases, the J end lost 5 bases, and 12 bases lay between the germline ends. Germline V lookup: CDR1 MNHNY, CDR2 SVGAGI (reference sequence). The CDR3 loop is CASSPVDKTEAFS. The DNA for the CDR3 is TGTGCCAGCAGTCCTGTGGACAAGACTGAAGCTTTCTCT.

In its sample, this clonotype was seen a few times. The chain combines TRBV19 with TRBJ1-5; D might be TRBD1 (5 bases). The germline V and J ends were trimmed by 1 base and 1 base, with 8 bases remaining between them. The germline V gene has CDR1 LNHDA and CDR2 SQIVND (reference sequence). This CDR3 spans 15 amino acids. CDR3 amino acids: CASSIGAGSNQPQHF. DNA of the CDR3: TGTGCCAGTAGTATAGGGGCAGGGAGCAATCAGCCCCAGCATTTT. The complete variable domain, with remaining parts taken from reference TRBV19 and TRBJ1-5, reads DGGITQSPKYLFRKEGQNVTLSCEQNLNHDAMYWYRQDPGQGLRLIYYSQIVNDFQKGDIAEGYSVSREKKESFPLTVTSAQKNPTAFYLCASSIGAGSNQPQHFGDGTRLSIL.

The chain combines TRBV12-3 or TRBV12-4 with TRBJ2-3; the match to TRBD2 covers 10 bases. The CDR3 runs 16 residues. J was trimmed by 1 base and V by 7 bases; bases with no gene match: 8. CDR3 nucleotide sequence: TGTGCCAGCAACCCGAGAGCGGGGGGGCGCACAGATACGCAGTATTTT. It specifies CASNPRAGGRTDTQYF.

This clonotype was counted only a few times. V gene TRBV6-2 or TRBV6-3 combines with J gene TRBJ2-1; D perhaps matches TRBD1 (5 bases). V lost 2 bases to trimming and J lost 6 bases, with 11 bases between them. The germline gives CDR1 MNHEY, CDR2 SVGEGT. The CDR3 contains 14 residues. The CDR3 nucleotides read TGTGCCAGCAGTTACACCCCTAGGGGCAATGAGCAGTTCTTC. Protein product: CASSYTPRGNEQFF.

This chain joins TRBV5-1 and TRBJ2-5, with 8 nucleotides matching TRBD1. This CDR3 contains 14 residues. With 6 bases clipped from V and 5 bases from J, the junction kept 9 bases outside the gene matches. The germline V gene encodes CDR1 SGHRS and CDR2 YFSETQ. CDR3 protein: CASTRGQGGETQYF. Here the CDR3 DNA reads TGCGCCAGCACCCGTGGACAGGGTGGGGAGACCCAGTACTTC. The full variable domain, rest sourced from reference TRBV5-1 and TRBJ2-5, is KAGVTQTPRYLIKTRGQQVTLSCSPISGHRSVSWYQQTPGQGLQFLFEYFSETQRNKGNFPGRFSGRQFSNSRSEMNVSTLELGDSALYLCASTRGQGGETQYFGPGTRLLVL.

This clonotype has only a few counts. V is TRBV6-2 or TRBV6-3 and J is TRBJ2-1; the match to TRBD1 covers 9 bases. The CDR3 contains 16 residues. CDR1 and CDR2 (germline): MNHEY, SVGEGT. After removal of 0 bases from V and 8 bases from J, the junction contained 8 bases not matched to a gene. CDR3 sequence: CASSYSGQGREYEQFF. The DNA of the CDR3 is TGTGCCAGCAGTTACTCCGGACAGGGGAGGGAATATGAGCAGTTCTTC.

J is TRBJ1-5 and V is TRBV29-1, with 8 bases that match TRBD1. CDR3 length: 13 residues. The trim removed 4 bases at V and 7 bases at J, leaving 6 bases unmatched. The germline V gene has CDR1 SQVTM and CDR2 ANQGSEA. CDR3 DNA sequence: TGCAGCGTTGGGTCTACAGGGGGACAGCCCCAGCATTTT. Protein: CSVGSTGGQPQHF.

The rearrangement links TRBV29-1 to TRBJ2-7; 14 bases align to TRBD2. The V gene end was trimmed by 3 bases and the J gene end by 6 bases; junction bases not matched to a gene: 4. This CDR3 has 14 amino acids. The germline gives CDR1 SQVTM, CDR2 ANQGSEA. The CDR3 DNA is TGCAGCGTTGAGTACGGACTAGCGGGAGGCGAGCAGTACTTC. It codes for CSVEYGLAGGEQYF.